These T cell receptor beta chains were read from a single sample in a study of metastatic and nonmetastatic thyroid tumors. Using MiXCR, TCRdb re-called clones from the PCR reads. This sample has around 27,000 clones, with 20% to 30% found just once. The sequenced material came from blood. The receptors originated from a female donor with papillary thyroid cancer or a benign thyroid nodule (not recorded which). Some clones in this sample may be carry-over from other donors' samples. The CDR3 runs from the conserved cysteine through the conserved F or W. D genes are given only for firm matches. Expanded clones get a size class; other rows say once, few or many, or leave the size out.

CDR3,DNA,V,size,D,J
CASSQGEDYGYTF,TGTGCCAGCAGCCAAGGCGAGGACTATGGCTACACCTTC,TRBV3-1,many,NA,TRBJ1-2
CASSFGPGPGTVELFF,TGTGCAAGCAGCTTCGGTCCGGGACCAGGCACCGTGGAGCTGTTTTTT,TRBV11-1,NA,NA,TRBJ2-2
CASSPTSANTGELFF,TGTGCCAGCAGCCCCACTAGCGCGAACACCGGGGAGCTGTTTTTT,TRBV14,many,TRBD2,TRBJ2-2
CASSYEGFGGGNQPQHF,TGTGCCAGCAGTTATGAAGGGTTCGGGGGCGGCAATCAGCCCCAGCATTTT,TRBV6-5,NA,NA,TRBJ1-5
CARRPEGEVGYNEQFF,TGTGCCAGAAGACCAGAAGGGGAGGTCGGATACAATGAGCAGTTCTTC,TRBV11-1,NA,NA,TRBJ2-1
CANSFPPTSEPHEQYF,TGTGCCAACAGTTTTCCCCCGACGTCGGAGCCCCACGAGCAGTACTTC,TRBV27,NA,NA,TRBJ2-7
CAISVGQYNEQFF,TGTGCCATCAGTGTGGGACAGTACAATGAGCAGTTCTTC,TRBV10-3,many,TRBD1,TRBJ2-1
CASSPWTGGNTYEQYF,TGCGCCAGCAGCCCTTGGACAGGCGGGAACACTTACGAGCAGTACTTC,TRBV4-3,once,NA,TRBJ2-7
CASSEARVTAYGYTF,TGTGCCAGCAGTGAAGCCAGGGTGACGGCCTATGGCTACACCTTC,TRBV6-1,many,NA,TRBJ1-2
CASSYSQGVTDTQYF,TGTGCCAGCAGTTACTCTCAGGGAGTCACAGATACGCAGTATTTT,TRBV6-5,many,NA,TRBJ2-3
CATSDSRQDSNQPQHF,TGTGCCACCAGTGATTCTCGACAGGATAGCAATCAGCCCCAGCATTTT,TRBV24-1,many,NA,TRBJ1-5
CASSQDSGNFCYTF,TGTGCCAGCAGCCAAGATTCAGGAAACTTTTGCTACACCTTC,TRBV3-1,once,NA,TRBJ1-2
CSARTGAINIQYF,TGCAGTGCTCGGACAGGGGCGATAAACATTCAGTACTTC,TRBV20-1,many,TRBD1,TRBJ2-4
CASSYRIVTWELFF,TGTGCCAGCAGTTACAGGATCGTGACCTGGGAGCTGTTTTTT,TRBV6-2/TRBV6-3,few,NA,TRBJ2-2
CSARDTGQGVYNEQFF,TGCAGTGCTAGAGATACGGGACAGGGGGTCTACAATGAGCAGTTCTTC,TRBV20-1,many,TRBD1,TRBJ2-1
CSAHGQGWNTDTQYF,TGCAGTGCCCACGGACAGGGTTGGAACACAGATACGCAGTATTTT,TRBV20-1,many,TRBD1,TRBJ2-3
CASSYSAGGVNEQFF,TGTGCCAGCAGTTACAGTGCGGGAGGAGTTAATGAGCAGTTCTTC,TRBV28,NA,TRBD2,TRBJ2-1
CASTSGGGNTEAFF,TGTGCCAGCACATCGGGGGGCGGGAACACTGAAGCTTTCTTT,TRBV3-1,many,NA,TRBJ1-1
CASSSKGSGANVLTF,TGTGCCAGCAGTTCAAAGGGGTCTGGGGCCAACGTCCTGACTTTC,TRBV6-2/TRBV6-3,NA,NA,TRBJ2-6
CASSLGTSGSGMEYF,TGTGCCAGCAGCTTAGGGACTAGCGGGAGTGGAATGGAGTACTTC,TRBV7-8,many,TRBD2,TRBJ2-7
CASSSRTGTDLNADTQYF,TGTGCCAGCAGCTCACGGACAGGAACAGACTTAAACGCAGATACGCAGTATTTT,TRBV7-6,many,TRBD1,TRBJ2-3
CASTGPKNELNTGELFF,TGTGCCAGCACCGGCCCCAAGAACGAGCTGAACACCGGGGAGCTGTTTTTT,TRBV2,many,NA,TRBJ2-2
CSARYGGTRGDTQYF,TGCAGTGCTAGGTACGGCGGGACACGGGGAGATACGCAGTATTTT,TRBV20-1,NA,NA,TRBJ2-3
CASSSLGAREQYF,TGTGCCAGCTCAAGTTTGGGGGCTCGGGAGCAGTACTTC,TRBV18,many,NA,TRBJ2-7
CASRPPWFYTEAFF,TGTGCCAGCAGACCTCCTTGGTTCTACACTGAAGCTTTCTTT,TRBV27,many,NA,TRBJ1-1
CASSKTSVSNYEQCF,TGTGCCAGCAGCAAGACTAGCGTCTCGAACTACGAGCAGTGCTTC,TRBV6-1,few,TRBD2,TRBJ2-7
CASSLGPPGAFF,TGTGCCAGCAGTTTAGGCCCCCCGGGAGCTTTCTTT,TRBV12-3/TRBV12-4,many,NA,TRBJ1-1
CAFSVTGRANPNYGYSF,TGTGCCTTCAGTGTAACGGGGAGGGCAAACCCTAACTATGGCTACTCCTTC,TRBV30,NA,NA,TRBJ1-2
CASGSSESYYTGELFF,TGTGCCAGTGGGTCTAGCGAAAGTTATTACACCGGGGAGCTGTTTTTT,TRBV19,many,NA,TRBJ2-2
CSATPGGYTF,TGCAGTGCTACCCCGGGGGGCTACACCTTC,TRBV20-1,NA,NA,TRBJ1-2
CSARIGWDNEKLFF,TGCAGTGCTAGAATAGGGTGGGATAATGAAAAACTGTTTTTT,TRBV20-1,many,NA,TRBJ1-4
CATSRGLDCGYTF,TGTGCCACCAGTAGAGGGTTGGACTGTGGCTACACCTTC,TRBV9,NA,NA,TRBJ1-2
CASVLKENTEAFF,TGTGCCAGCGTACTGAAAGAAAACACTGAAGCTTTCTTT,TRBV6-4,NA,NA,TRBJ1-1
CAWRPPLGTDTQYF,TGTGCCTGGAGGCCCCCGCTGGGCACAGATACGCAGTATTTT,TRBV30,many,NA,TRBJ2-3
CASWTVGDFGYTF,TGTGCGAGCTGGACAGTGGGCGACTTTGGCTACACCTTC,TRBV5-8,NA,NA,TRBJ1-2
CASILGLAGSTGDLFF,TGTGCCAGCATTTTAGGACTAGCGGGAAGCACCGGGGATCTGTTTTTT,TRBV28,few,TRBD2,TRBJ2-2
CASSLTLGHEQYF,TGTGCCAGCAGTTTAACTCTAGGGCACGAGCAGTACTTC,TRBV12-3/TRBV12-4,medium-sized,NA,TRBJ2-7
CASSLASGSNEQYF,TGTGCCAGCAGCTTGGCTAGCGGGAGCAACGAGCAGTACTTC,TRBV7-8,many,TRBD2,TRBJ2-7
CASSQETSGYEQYF,TGCGCCAGCAGCCAAGAGACTAGCGGCTACGAGCAGTACTTC,TRBV4-3,many,TRBD2,TRBJ2-7
CSAPRGENNEQFF,TGCAGTGCCCCTCGGGGGGAAAACAATGAGCAGTTCTTC,TRBV20-1,NA,TRBD2,TRBJ2-1
CASAAGVEAFF,TGTGCCAGCGCGGCGGGGGTTGAAGCTTTCTTT,TRBV28,many,NA,TRBJ1-1
CASSLSVGDLGNEQYF,TGTGCCAGCAGCTTATCGGTGGGGGACCTTGGGAACGAGCAGTACTTC,TRBV7-8,medium-sized,NA,TRBJ2-7
CASSSAGLAGAIDEQYF,TGCGCCAGCAGCTCGGCGGGACTAGCGGGAGCAATAGACGAGCAGTACTTC,TRBV5-1,NA,TRBD2,TRBJ2-7
CASSLDTDNEHFF,TGTGCCAGCAGCTTAGACACGGATAATGAGCATTTCTTC,TRBV7-9,NA,NA,TRBJ2-1